These 27 T cell receptor beta chains share one sample of origin, sequenced in a study of T cells in women clearing cervical HPV infection. The method was immunoSEQ multiplex PCR; TCRdb's version includes in-frame clones alone and lacks a portion of them. Its listing shows approximately 52,000 clones. The sample was blood buffy coat. The receptors originated from a woman between 18 and 70 years old with a cervical HPV16 infection that either progressed to CIN3+ or cleared (not recorded which).

A note on this clone: The read terminates 3 residues before the CDR3 end, so the remaining end is supplied by the germline J gene. The rearrangement joins TRBV20-1 to TRBJ1-1; D gene uncertain. Between the trimmed V and J ends, which lost 6 bases and 1 base, there was a span of 18 bases. The CDR3 consists of 15 residues. Per the germline V gene, CDR1 is DFQATT and CDR2 is SNEGSKA (reference sequence). The part of the CDR3 DNA that was read is TGCAGTGCGCCCGGAGGGCGACGGAAGAACACTGAA. This encodes CSAPGGRRKNTE. The complete CDR3 reads CSAPGGRRKNTEAFF.

CDR3 in amino acids: CSATDRGNIQYF. The CDR3 bases that were read are TGCAGTGCTACCGACAGGGGAAACATT. The chain carries TRBV20-1 and TRBJ2-4; 8 nucleotides match TRBD1. The CDR3 is cut off 3 residues early in the read; its end comes from the germline J gene. This CDR3 comprises 12 residues. V dropped 4 bases and J dropped 6; count of bases not matched to a gene: 2. Germline CDR1 is DFQATT and CDR2 is SNEGSKA (reference sequence).

As for this clone: The CDR3 end falls 3 residues outside the read, so it is completed with the germline J gene. This chain links TRBV4-1 with TRBJ2-1; maybe TRBD2 (7 bases). V lost 0 bases to trimming and J lost 0 bases, with 15 bases between them. The CDR3 is 18 residues long. Per the germline V gene, CDR1 is MGHRA and CDR2 is YSYEKL. The DNA read from the CDR3 is TGCGCCAGCAGCCAAGACGGGGGGCGGGCTAGCTCCTACAATGAG. It specifies CASSQDGGRASSYNE. The whole CDR3 is CASSQDGGRASSYNEQFF.

Comments on this clone: The CDR3 extends 3 residues past the end of the read, so its final part is completed from the germline J gene. The rearrangement uses TRBV5-1 and TRBJ2-5; D gene ambiguous. The CDR3 loop spans 12 amino acids. Per germline, CDR1 SGHRS and CDR2 YFSETQ. V shed 2 bases and J shed 3 bases, with 5 bases lying between them. The sequenced CDR3 bases are TGCGCCAGCAGCTTATCCGAAGAGACC. This translates into CASSLSEET. The entire CDR3 protein is CASSLSEETQYF.

With regard to this clone: Sequencing ends 3 residues short of the CDR3 end; the germline J gene provides the rest. The V and J genes are TRBV20-1 and TRBJ1-1, with D maybe TRBD1 (5 bases). The germline V and J ends were trimmed by 0 bases and 0 bases, with 14 bases remaining between them. Germline lookup yields CDR1 DFQATT and CDR2 SNEGSKA (reference sequence). This CDR3 is 16 amino acids long. The CDR3 sequence: CSARDSRAKVNTEAFF. The covered CDR3 bases are TGCAGTGCTAGAGATTCCAGGGCTAAGGTGAACACTGAA.

On this clone itself: The read stops 3 residues short of the end of the CDR3; the missing end is completed from the germline J gene. V usage is TRBV5-4 and J usage is TRBJ1-2, with D tentatively TRBD1 (5 bases). Germline CDR1 and CDR2: SGHNT and YYREEE (reference sequence). This CDR3 spans 16 amino acids. The sequenced CDR3 bases are TGTGCCAGCAGCTTGTATATTCAGGGATATAGTGGAGGC. It translates to CASSLYIQGYSGG. The full CDR3 sequence reads CASSLYIQGYSGGYTF.

Turning to this clone: Read sequence stops 3 residues before the CDR3 end, and the germline J gene provides the missing end. The rearrangement links TRBV10-3 to TRBJ1-5, with 9 bases that match TRBD1. The germline gives CDR1 ENHRY, CDR2 SYGVKD. V shed 7 bases and J 6 bases; nucleotides not matched to a gene: 7. The CDR3 is 14 amino acids. CDR3 sequence: CAIKNTGGGQPQHF. The sequenced CDR3 bases are TGTGCCATCAAGAATACAGGGGGCGGTCAGCCC.

On this clone itself: The CDR3 goes on 3 residues after the read ends, and that part is filled in from the germline J gene. The rearrangement uses TRBV28 and TRBJ1-3; 12 nucleotides line up with TRBD1. Germline loops: CDR1 MDHEN, CDR2 SYDVKM. The length of the CDR3 is 18 residues. The J segment lost 1 base and the V segment lost 8 bases, leaving 12 bases of the junction unmatched. The DNA read from the CDR3 is TGTGCCAGCCAAACCGGGACAGGGGGCGCAAAGTCTGGAAACACC. Protein: CASQTGTGGAKSGNT. The CDR3 in its entirety is CASQTGTGGAKSGNTIYF.

A word on this clone: The read gets to within 3 residues of the CDR3 end, and the germline J gene fills in the rest. V and J are TRBV19 and TRBJ1-2; D might be TRBD1 (5 bases). CDR3 size: 17 residues. V lost 2 bases and J lost 4, with 20 bases in between. CDR1 is LNHDA, CDR2 SQIVND, per germline (reference sequence). CDR3 residues: CASSIYKSPQGFYGYTF. The CDR3 bases that were read are TGTGCCAGTAGTATATATAAAAGCCCCCAGGGCTTCTATGGC.

In regard to this clone: The DNA ends 3 residues before the CDR3 does, and the rest of the CDR3 is filled in from the germline J gene. This chain connects TRBV20-1 to TRBJ1-2; TRBD1 agrees at 11 bases. V lost 2 bases and J lost 7; bases outside the gene matches: 15. CDR3 length: 17 amino acids. Germline V gene lookup returns CDR1 DFQATT and CDR2 SNEGSKA (reference sequence). The CDR3 is CSARSVDRGQPPFGYTF. CDR3 DNA (partial): TGCAGTGCTAGATCCGTGGACAGGGGGCAACCTCCCTTTGGC.

The CDR3 DNA, read in part, is TGCAGCGTTTACACAGCTAACTATGGC. This codes for CSVYTANYG. The CDR3 reads in full as CSVYTANYGYTF. The gene calls are TRBV29-1 and TRBJ1-2; D unresolved. The sequenced fragment ends 3 residues before the CDR3 boundary, so the rest is inferred from the germline J gene. Germline-derived CDR1 and CDR2 are SQVTM and ANQGSEA. CDR3 length: 12 residues. Trimming left V 5 bases short and J 0 bases short, with 7 bases between.

A word on this clone: From the germline J gene comes the end of the CDR3, since the read stops 3 residues before it. The V call is TRBV2, the J call TRBJ2-7; 7 nucleotides agree with TRBD1. The germline V gene has CDR1 SNHLY and CDR2 FYNNEI. V dropped 2 bases and J dropped 5; count of bases not matched to a gene: 12. CDR3 size: 16 residues. This CDR3 is CASSERQQGKVHEQYF. The covered CDR3 bases are TGTGCCAGCAGTGAACGTCAACAGGGGAAGGTCCACGAG.

The CDR3 reads CAISRTSGEGTDTQYF. Incomplete CDR3 DNA: TGTGCCATCAGTAGGACTAGCGGGGAGGGCACAGATACG. J is TRBJ2-3 and V is TRBV10-3; 12 nucleotides match TRBD2. The read finishes 3 residues shy of the CDR3 end, and the germline J gene is used to complete it. V lost 5 bases, J lost 1 base, and 4 bases stayed unmatched. CDR3 length: 16 residues. Germline V gene data show CDR1 as ENHRY and CDR2 as SYGVKD.

As for this clone: The observed sequence ends 3 residues before the CDR3 terminus, with the missing tail filled in from the germline J gene. The V and J genes are TRBV18 and TRBJ1-2, with 7 positions matching TRBD1. Germline CDR1 reads KGHSH; CDR2 reads LQKENI. After removal of 3 bases from V and 4 bases from J, the junction contained 2 bases not matched to a gene. The CDR3 runs to 13 residues. This CDR3 is CASSPGQFYGYTF. Incomplete CDR3 DNA: TGTGCCAGCTCACCGGGACAGTTCTATGGC.

Concerning this clone: The read ends 3 residues shy of where the CDR3 ends; the end is completed using the germline J gene. The chain employs TRBV5-1 and TRBJ2-5; 11 bases align to TRBD2. Trimming removed 3 bases from V and 5 bases from J; junction bases left unmatched: 3. Germline assignment: CDR1 SGHRS and CDR2 YFSETQ. The CDR3 runs 14 residues. Incomplete CDR3 DNA: TGCGCCAGCAGCTCAACTAGCGGGAGCGAGACC. This gives the protein CASSSTSGSET. The complete CDR3 protein is CASSSTSGSETQYF.

The CDR3 reads CASRGGRGAFF. Incomplete CDR3 DNA: TGTGCCAGCAGGGGGGGGCGGGGA. V and J are TRBV7-9 and TRBJ1-1, with a weak D call TRBD1 (6 bases). The DNA ends 3 residues before the CDR3 does, and the rest of the CDR3 is filled in from the germline J gene. Germline loops: CDR1 SEHNR, CDR2 FQNEAQ (reference sequence). The CDR3 has 11 amino acids.

Turning to this clone: The read ends 3 residues early relative to the CDR3; the germline J gene fills the gap. This sequence joins TRBV5-4 and TRBJ2-3; 9 bases are a match to TRBD2. This CDR3 comprises 15 residues. V was pared by 4 bases and J by 6 bases, with 9 bases of the junction left unmatched. Germline V CDR1 and CDR2: SGHNT, YYREEE (reference sequence). CDR3 DNA (partial): TGTGCCAGCAGCAGTAGCGGGGGACTCGTGGATACG. It specifies CASSSSGGLVDT. The entire CDR3 reads CASSSSGGLVDTQYF.

According to its frequency, this clone is medium-sized. The read falls 3 residues short of the CDR3 end, and the missing part is taken from the germline J gene. The V gene is TRBV7-7, the J gene TRBJ1-4; D call uncertain. CDR1 and CDR2 from the germline V gene are SSHAT and FNYEAQ (reference sequence). V lost 5 bases and J 0 bases, leaving 16 bases between the germline ends. The CDR3 consists of 17 residues. The CDR3 reads CASSHNKQNATNEKLFF. The part of the CDR3 DNA that was read is TGTGCCAGCAGCCACAATAAACAGAATGCAACTAATGAAAAA.

As regards this clone: The read terminates 3 residues before the CDR3 end, so the remaining end is supplied by the germline J gene. This rearrangement joins TRBV9 to TRBJ2-7; D may be TRBD1 (5 bases). The germline V and J ends were trimmed by 3 bases and 0 bases, with 10 bases remaining between them. Germline V CDR1 and CDR2: SGDLS, YYNGEE. The CDR3 consists of 14 residues. The CDR3 sequence is CASSAQGPSYEQYF. The CDR3 bases that were read are TGTGCCAGCAGCGCCCAGGGTCCCTCCTACGAG.

Of note for this clone: The read finishes 3 residues shy of the CDR3 end, and the germline J gene is used to complete it. The chain uses TRBV7-7 and TRBJ2-2; 8 bases align to TRBD1. Trimming cost V 4 bases and J 1 base; bases outside gene matches: 2. CDR3 length equals 15 residues. Germline V lookup: CDR1 SSHAT, CDR2 FNYEAQ (reference sequence). Incomplete CDR3 DNA: TGTGCCAGCAGCTCCGGGACAGGGAACACCGGGGAG. This sequence encodes CASSSGTGNTGE. The entire CDR3 is CASSSGTGNTGELFF.

A word on this clone: Read coverage stops 3 residues before the CDR3 terminus; the germline J gene supplies the remainder. The rearrangement joins TRBV24-1 to TRBJ2-3; TRBD1 matches 7 bases. CDR3 length equals 18 residues. The germline V gene encodes CDR1 KGHDR and CDR2 SFDVKD. V trimming: 9 bases; J trimming: 0 bases; junction bases outside the gene matches: 17. The CDR3 protein is CATGWTGNTQKSTDTQYF. The CDR3 DNA, read in part, is TGTGCCACCGGCTGGACAGGCAACACCCAAAAAAGCACAGATACG.

A remark on this clone: The CDR3 end is not reached by the read, which stops 3 residues before it; the germline J gene fills it in. The rearrangement links TRBV5-1 to TRBJ1-1; the D gene is possibly TRBD1 (5 bases). The CDR3 loop spans 13 amino acids. V dropped 4 bases and J dropped 7 bases, with 14 bases sitting between them. Germline V gene data show CDR1 as SGHRS and CDR2 as YFSETQ. The sequenced CDR3 bases are TGCGCCAGCAGCCTCGCATGGGACTTTGAA. This gives the protein CASSLAWDFE. The CDR3 in full is CASSLAWDFEAFF.

About this clone itself: One end of the junction is discordant with germline, which a read error may explain. The read ends 3 residues shy of where the CDR3 ends; the end is completed using the germline J gene. The chain links TRBV4-2 to TRBJ1-2; D is unclear. CDR1 is LGHNA and CDR2 is YNFKEQ in the germline V gene. This CDR3 is built from 14 residues. The CDR3 is CASSQDRQNYGYTF. The part of the CDR3 DNA that was read is TGCGCCAGCAGCCAAGATAGACAAAACTATGGC.

Concerning this clone itself: The CDR3 end is not reached by the read, which stops 3 residues before it; the germline J gene fills it in. The chain couples TRBV19 to TRBJ2-5; 10 nucleotides agree with TRBD2. Germline CDR1 is LNHDA and CDR2 is SQIVND (reference sequence). This CDR3 is built from 14 residues. The V and J ends lost 9 bases and 5 bases, in that order; junction bases with no gene match: 9. The part of the CDR3 DNA that was read is TGTGCCAGCAAAGGGTCACTAGCGGGGGAGACC. Translating it yields CASKGSLAGET. The entire CDR3 protein is CASKGSLAGETQYF.

For this clone: The CDR3 end falls 3 residues outside the read, so it is completed with the germline J gene. V usage is TRBV6-2 or TRBV6-3 and J usage is TRBJ1-5; a possible D gene is TRBD1 (6 bases). V shed 7 bases and J shed 6 bases, with 16 bases lying between them. From germline, CDR1 is MNHEY and CDR2 SVGEGT. The CDR3 length is 14 residues. The CDR3 reads CASNTLGARQPQHF. Partial CDR3 DNA: TGTGCCAGCAACACGCTGGGGGCACGTCAGCCC.

Notes on this clone: The CDR3 end lies 3 residues beyond the end of the read and is filled in from the germline J gene. This sequence joins TRBV13 and TRBJ1-1; D not certain. Trimming removed 5 bases at V and 5 bases at J, with 18 bases between. The CDR3 consists of 15 residues. Germline CDR1 and CDR2: PRHDT and FYEKMQ (reference sequence). The sequenced part of the CDR3 DNA is TGTGCCAGCAGCGGCCTAGGAGGCCCCGTGACTGAA. Translating gives CASSGLGGPVTE. The entire CDR3 sequence reads CASSGLGGPVTEAFF.

Note on this clone: Read sequence stops 3 residues before the CDR3 end, and the germline J gene provides the missing end. This chain links TRBV10-3 with TRBJ2-3; 9 bases agree with TRBD2. This CDR3 spans 17 amino acids. Germline trimming cut 1 base from V and 2 bases from J; bases unmatched to any gene: 7. Germline-derived CDR1 and CDR2 are ENHRY and SYGVKD. The CDR3 bases that were read are TGTGCCATCAGTGAGTATATCCGGACTAGCGCCACAGATACG. Its translation: CAISEYIRTSATDT. The whole CDR3 protein reads CAISEYIRTSATDTQYF.